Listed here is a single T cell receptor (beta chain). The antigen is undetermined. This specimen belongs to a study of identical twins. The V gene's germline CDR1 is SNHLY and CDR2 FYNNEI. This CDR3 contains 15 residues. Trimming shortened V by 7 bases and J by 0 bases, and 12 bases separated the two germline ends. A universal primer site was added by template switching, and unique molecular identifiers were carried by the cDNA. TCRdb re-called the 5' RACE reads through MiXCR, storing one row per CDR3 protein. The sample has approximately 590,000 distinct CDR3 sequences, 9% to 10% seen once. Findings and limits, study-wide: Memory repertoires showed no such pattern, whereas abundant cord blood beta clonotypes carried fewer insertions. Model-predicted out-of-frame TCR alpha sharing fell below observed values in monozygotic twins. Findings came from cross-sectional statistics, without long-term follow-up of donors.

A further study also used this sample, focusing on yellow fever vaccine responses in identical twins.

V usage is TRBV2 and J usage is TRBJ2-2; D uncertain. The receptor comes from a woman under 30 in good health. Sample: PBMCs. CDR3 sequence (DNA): TGTGCCAGCACCAAGGAGAATCCGAACACCGGGGAGCTGTTTTTT. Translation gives CASTKENPNTGELFF.